This T cell receptor beta chain was retrieved from a study of early T cells in non-severe SARS-CoV-2 infection. Overall study findings and caveats: Reliance on VDJdb matching favored anti-spike CD8 responses; private and CD4 specificities were missed.

This clonotype has a handful of counts. Its antigen remains unidentified. TCRdb itself ran the 5' RACE reads through MiXCR, one entry per CDR3 protein. The sample consists of roughly 100,000 distinct CDR3 sequences, roughly 14% of them appearing once. V was shortened by 7 bases and J by 10 bases, with 14 bases between the two germline ends. Per the germline V gene, CDR1 is SNHLY and CDR2 is FYNNEI. CDR3 length equals 13 residues. The receptor's source is an adult who was a healthcare worker with PCR-confirmed SARS-CoV-2 infection or an uninfected control (not recorded which). The source material was whole blood. The chain is built from TRBV2 and TRBJ1-6; no definite D call. This CDR3 is CASNSEAASPLHF. CDR3 DNA sequence: TGTGCCAGCAATTCGGAAGCTGCCTCACCCCTCCACTTT.